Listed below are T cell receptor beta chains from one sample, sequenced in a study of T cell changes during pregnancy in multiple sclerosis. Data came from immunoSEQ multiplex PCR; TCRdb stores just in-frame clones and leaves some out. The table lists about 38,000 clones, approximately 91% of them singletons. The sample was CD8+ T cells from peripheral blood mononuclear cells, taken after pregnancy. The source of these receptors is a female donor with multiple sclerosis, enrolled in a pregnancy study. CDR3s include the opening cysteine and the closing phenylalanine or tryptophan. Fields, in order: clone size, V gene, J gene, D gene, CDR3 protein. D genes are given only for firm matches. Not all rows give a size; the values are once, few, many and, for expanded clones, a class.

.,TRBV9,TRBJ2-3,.,CASSAEHSTDTQYF
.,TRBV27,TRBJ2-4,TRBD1,CASSSRQGSNIQYF
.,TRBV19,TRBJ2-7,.,CASSIGRGGYEQYF
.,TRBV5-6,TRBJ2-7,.,CASSWDGASKQYF
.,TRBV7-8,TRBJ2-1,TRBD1,CASSWLGWDSVLGNEQFF
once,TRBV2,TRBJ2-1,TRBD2,CAPAGGVGNEQFF
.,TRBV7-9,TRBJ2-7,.,CASRPVQSSYEQYF
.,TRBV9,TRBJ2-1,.,CASSVAASGPYNLNEQFF
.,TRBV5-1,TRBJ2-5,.,CASSLAVAGDQETQYF
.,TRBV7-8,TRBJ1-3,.,CASEGAGNTIYF
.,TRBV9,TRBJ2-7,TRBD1,CASSEGAGLYEQYF
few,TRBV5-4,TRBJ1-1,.,CASSFAGTEAFF
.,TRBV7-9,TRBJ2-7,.,CASSLEVGARVYEQYF
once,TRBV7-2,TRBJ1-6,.,CASSIASRILLNSPLHF
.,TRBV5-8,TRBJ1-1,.,CASSLEVERNTEAFF
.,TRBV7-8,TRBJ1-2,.,CASSPPGRGNYGYTF
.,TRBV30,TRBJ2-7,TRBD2,CAILAGGFYEQYF